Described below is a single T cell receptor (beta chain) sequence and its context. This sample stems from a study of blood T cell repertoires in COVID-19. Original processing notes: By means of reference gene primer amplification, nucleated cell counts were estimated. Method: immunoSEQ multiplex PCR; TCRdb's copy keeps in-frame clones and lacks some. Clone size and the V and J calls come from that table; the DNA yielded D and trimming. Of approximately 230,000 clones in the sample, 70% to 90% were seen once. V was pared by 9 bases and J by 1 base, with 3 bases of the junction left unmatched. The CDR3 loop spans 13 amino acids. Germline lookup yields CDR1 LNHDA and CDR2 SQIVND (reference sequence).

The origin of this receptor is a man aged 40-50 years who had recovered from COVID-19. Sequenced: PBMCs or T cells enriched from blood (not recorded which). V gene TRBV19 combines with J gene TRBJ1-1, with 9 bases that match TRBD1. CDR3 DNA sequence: TGTGCCAGACTGGACAGGGGGAACACTGAAGCTTTCTTT. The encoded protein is CARLDRGNTEAFF.